These T cell receptor beta chains were read from a single sample in a study of shared clonotypes between healthy human individuals. Sequencing used immunoSEQ multiplex PCR; TCRdb keeps in-frame clones, though not all of them. The data show just under 350,000 clones, with about 70% seen just once and around 9.3% held by the top ten. Material for sequencing was memory CD4+ T cells sorted from blood. Every receptor here comes from a man younger than 40 in good health. The CDR3 runs from the conserved cysteine through the conserved F or W. A D gene is named only where the DNA matches it firmly. For some rows the clone size is stated as once, few or many, or as a class when expanded; others skip it.

V,J,size,D,CDR3,DNA
TRBV14,TRBJ1-1,.,.,CASSQVGGKSTEAFF,TGTGCCAGCAGTCAAGTCGGCGGAAAATCCACTGAAGCTTTCTTT
TRBV10-3,TRBJ2-7,.,.,CAISDSGASYEQYF,TGTGCCATCAGTGACTCGGGGGCGTCCTACGAGCAGTACTTC
TRBV28,TRBJ1-1,.,.,CASSGTGFVDTEAFF,TGTGCCAGCAGTGGTACAGGGTTCGTAGACACTGAAGCTTTCTTT
TRBV5-6,TRBJ1-1,.,TRBD1,CASSSYRGNTEAFF,TGTGCCAGCAGCTCATACAGGGGGAACACTGAAGCTTTCTTT
TRBV7-2,TRBJ2-4,few,.,CASSQGTSRTNIQYF,TGTGCCAGCAGCCAAGGTACCAGCAGGACAAACATTCAGTACTTC
TRBV6-5,TRBJ1-1,once,TRBD1,CASIRDRGTTEAFF,TGTGCCAGCATCAGGGACAGGGGGACCACTGAAGCTTTCTTT
TRBV7-2,TRBJ2-3,.,.,CASSLKDTQYF,TGTGCCAGCAGCTTAAAGGATACGCAGTATTTT
TRBV7-8,TRBJ1-5,.,.,CASSLALGNEPQHF,TGTGCCAGCAGCTTAGCGCTGGGGAACGAGCCCCAGCATTTT
TRBV2,TRBJ2-1,once,.,CASRPVREQFF,TGTGCCAGCAGGCCCGTTCGAGAGCAGTTCTTC
TRBV5-6,TRBJ2-7,.,.,CASSLLSGSAAYEQYF,TGTGCCAGCAGCTTGCTTTCCGGGAGCGCGGCCTACGAGCAGTACTTC
TRBV18,TRBJ2-1,.,TRBD2,CASSPQARRLAGVNEQFF,TGTGCCAGCTCACCACAGGCTCGGCGTCTAGCGGGAGTCAATGAGCAGTTCTTC
TRBV5-5,TRBJ2-3,.,.,CASSLAPEVQYF,TGTGCCAGCAGCTTGGCCCCAGAGGTGCAGTATTTT
TRBV18,TRBJ2-2,.,.,CASSPLNFRQANTGELFF,TGTGCCAGCTCACCACTAAACTTCAGACAGGCGAACACCGGGGAGCTGTTTTTT
TRBV9,TRBJ1-3,few,.,CASSVGPESSGNTIYF,TGTGCCAGCAGCGTAGGACCGGAGAGCTCTGGAAACACCATATATTTT
TRBV7-9,TRBJ2-3,.,TRBD2,CASSRTETSGTDTQYF,TGTGCCAGCAGCCGAACTGAGACTAGCGGTACAGATACGCAGTATTTT
TRBV28,TRBJ2-7,few,.,CASSVTYEQYF,TGTGCCAGCAGTGTAACCTACGAGCAGTACTTC
TRBV19,TRBJ1-1,.,.,CASIRNTEAFF,TGTGCCAGCATCAGGAACACTGAAGCTTTCTTT
TRBV7-6,TRBJ2-3,.,.,CASSLNPSGSTDTQYF,TGTGCCAGCAGCCTCAATCCAAGCGGGAGCACAGATACGCAGTATTTT
TRBV5-1,TRBJ1-1,once,TRBD1,CASSRTGGVISAEAFF,TGCGCCAGCTCTCGGACAGGGGGAGTTATAAGCGCTGAAGCTTTCTTT
TRBV9,TRBJ2-3,.,TRBD1,CASSLGDRGTDTQYF,TGTGCCAGCAGCCTTGGGGACAGGGGCACAGATACGCAGTATTTT
TRBV30,TRBJ2-5,.,.,CAWAGDLKSTQYF,TGTGCCTGGGCTGGGGATCTCAAGAGTACCCAGTACTTC
TRBV27,TRBJ1-5,few,.,CASSLRDSNQPQHF,TGTGCCAGCAGTTTAAGGGACTCGAATCAGCCCCAGCATTTT
TRBV10-3,TRBJ1-5,.,TRBD1,CAIRDRGDQPQHF,TGTGCCATCCGGGACAGGGGAGATCAGCCCCAGCATTTT
TRBV4-1,TRBJ2-1,.,TRBD2,CASSNPYSGSVYNEQFF,TGCGCCAGCAGCAACCCCTATAGCGGGAGCGTCTACAATGAGCAGTTCTTC
TRBV5-4,TRBJ2-1,.,.,CASSLNYNNEQFF,TGTGCCAGCAGCTTGAACTATAACAATGAGCAGTTCTTC